The 32 T cell receptor beta chains given below trace back to one sample, sequenced in a study of cytomegalovirus exposure and HLA in healthy donors. PCR amplification relied on 60 Vbeta primers (plus 13 Jbeta primers). The protocol was immunoSEQ multiplex PCR, while the TCRdb copy is restricted to in-frame clones and leaves out a portion. The data show 170,000 or so clones, about 85% seen once. The sequencing input was PBMCs. Receptors were obtained from a male donor in good health and CMV-seropositive.

The genes are TRBV25-1 and TRBJ1-6; D is undetermined. CDR3 length equals 12 residues. Trimming stripped 7 bases from V and 10 bases from J, with 11 bases between. From germline, CDR1 is MGHDK and CDR2 SYGVNS. CDR3 residues: CASKYLRSPLHF. CDR3 nucleotide sequence: TGTGCCAGCAAGTATCTACGGTCACCCCTCCACTTT. Full variable domain (missing parts from reference TRBV25-1 and TRBJ1-6): EADIYQTPRYLVIGTGKKITLECSQTMGHDKMYWYQQDPGMELHLIHYSYGVNSTEKGDLSSESTVSRIRTEHFPLTLESARPSHTSQYLCASKYLRSPLHFGNGTRLTVT.

The CDR3 DNA reads TGTGCCACCAGCAGAGGAGGGGGGGCAGGGGCCAACGTCCTGACTTTC. As protein: CATSRGGGAGANVLTF. V gene TRBV15 combines with J gene TRBJ2-6; D possibly corresponds to TRBD2 (7 bases). Germline V gene sequence: CDR1 LNHNV, CDR2 YYDKDF (reference sequence). Trimming removed 1 base at V and 4 bases at J, with 11 bases between. This CDR3 comprises 16 residues.

The gene calls are TRBV21-1 and TRBJ2-7; the table's D call TRBD2 went unverified against the DNA. TRBV21-1 is a pseudogene segment. The CDR3 has 17 amino acids. The CDR3 region is CASSKELAGGLTYEQYF. CDR3 sequence (DNA): TGTGCCAGCAGCAAAGAACTCGCGGGAGGGCTCACCTACGAGCAGTACTTC.

This clone was picked up a small number of times. This chain connects TRBV10-3 to TRBJ1-3, with D possibly matching TRBD1 (6 bases). V was shortened by 2 bases and J by 0 bases, with 11 bases between the two germline ends. The CDR3 sequence is 16 residues long. The V gene's germline CDR1 is ENHRY and CDR2 SYGVKD. The CDR3 region is CAISEQGFSSGNTIYF. CDR3 bases: TGTGCCATCAGTGAGCAGGGGTTTTCCTCTGGAAACACCATATATTTT.

The chain joins TRBV5-1 to TRBJ2-5; D perhaps matches TRBD2 (7 bases). Germline V gene data show CDR1 as SGHRS and CDR2 as YFSETQ. CDR3 length: 15 amino acids. Trimming took 1 base from V and 5 from J, leaving 15 bases between them. CDR3 nucleotides: TGCGCCAGCAGCTTGAGGGGGGGCCCCCGGGAGACCCAGTACTTC. It specifies CASSLRGGPRETQYF.

This sequence joins TRBV6-1 and TRBJ2-1; a weak D match, TRBD1 (5 bases). The germline gives CDR1 MNHNS, CDR2 SASEGT. The CDR3 spans 15 residues. V gave up 2 bases and J gave up 6 bases, with 14 bases separating them. The CDR3 sequence: CASSEPGRQGNEQFF. CDR3 nucleotides: TGTGCCAGCAGTGAACCGGGCCGCCAGGGCAATGAGCAGTTCTTC.

The gene calls are TRBV30 and TRBJ1-4; a weak D match, TRBD1 (5 bases). The CDR3 consists of 14 residues. V shed 2 bases and J shed 4 bases, with 11 bases lying between them. In germline, CDR1 is GTSNPN, CDR2 SVGIG (reference sequence). CDR3 loop: CAWSYRNDNEKLFF. The CDR3 nucleotides read TGTGCCTGGAGTTACAGGAATGATAATGAAAAACTGTTTTTT.

The chain couples TRBV7-9 to TRBJ2-3; perhaps TRBD2 as D (6 bases). V was pared by 4 bases and J by 3 bases, with 20 bases between. The CDR3 contains 17 residues. CDR1 and CDR2 from the germline V gene are SEHNR and FQNEAQ (reference sequence). The CDR3 loop reads CASSSPYGRDPTDTQYF. The CDR3 nucleotides are TGTGCCAGCAGCTCCCCTTATGGGCGGGACCCTACAGATACGCAGTATTTT.

The chain has TRBV15 and TRBJ2-1, with 7 nucleotides matching TRBD2. V trimming: 4 bases; J trimming: 13 bases; junction bases outside the gene matches: 7. Germline lookup yields CDR1 LNHNV and CDR2 YYDKDF (reference sequence). The CDR3 has 12 amino acids. The CDR3 region has the DNA TGTGCCACCAGCACGGCTAGCGGTACTCAGTTCTTC. As protein: CATSTASGTQFF.

This sequence joins TRBV19 and TRBJ2-2; the D gene is possibly TRBD2 (7 bases). V lost 11 bases to trimming and J lost 2 bases, with 15 bases between them. Germline assignment: CDR1 LNHDA and CDR2 SQIVND (reference sequence). The CDR3 consists of 14 residues. CDR3 region: CASTTGGNTGELFF. CDR3 in DNA: TGTGCCTCTACGACGGGGGGCAACACCGGGGAGCTGTTTTTT.

The chain combines TRBV4-1 with TRBJ2-3; 10 bases line up with TRBD2. The J segment lost 1 base and the V segment lost 6 bases, leaving 4 bases of the junction unmatched. Per germline, CDR1 MGHRA and CDR2 YSYEKL. This CDR3 is 15 amino acids long. Written as DNA, the CDR3 is TGCGCCAGCAGATATCTAGCGGGGGGCACAGATACGCAGTATTTT. It encodes CASRYLAGGTDTQYF.

This clone was recorded once. The junction shows a germline mismatch at one end, possibly a read error. The chain joins TRBV5-1 to TRBJ1-2, with 9 bases identical to TRBD1. The CDR3 loop spans 11 amino acids. Germline loops: CDR1 SGHRS, CDR2 YFSETQ. CDR3 nucleotides: TGCGCCAGCAGCTTGGGGGACAGGGCACACTTC. The encoded protein is CASSLGDRAHF.

The chain links TRBV25-1 to TRBJ2-2, with unresolved D. CDR1 MGHDK and CDR2 SYGVNS come from the germline V gene. The CDR3 totals 13 residues. Trimming took 7 bases from V and 1 from J, leaving 7 bases between them. CDR3 sequence (DNA): TGTGCCAGCAAGAGGCAGAACACCGGGGAGCTGTTTTTT. Residues: CASKRQNTGELFF.

V gene TRBV5-4 combines with J gene TRBJ2-2; 9 nucleotides align to TRBD1. The CDR3 extends over 16 amino acids. The ends lost 6 bases at V and 4 bases at J; junction bases unmatched: 10. Per germline, CDR1 SGHNT and CDR2 YYREEE (reference sequence). CDR3: CASNVGGTGLTGELFF. Here the CDR3 DNA reads TGTGCCAGCAACGTAGGGGGGACAGGGCTCACCGGGGAGCTGTTTTTT. The full variable domain, completed using reference TRBV5-4 and TRBJ2-2, is ETGVTQSPTHLIKTRGQQVTLRCSSQSGHNTVSWYQQALGQGPQFIFQYYREEENGRGNFPPRFSGLQFPNYSSELNVNALELDDSALYLCASNVGGTGLTGELFFGEGSRLTVL.

The rearrangement links TRBV28 to TRBJ2-5; 9 bases map to TRBD2. The J call may be faulty, since TRBJ2-7 better matches the DNA end. The CDR3 contains 15 residues. Germline-derived CDR1 and CDR2 are MDHEN and SYDVKM. The CDR3 here is CASITGTSGFNEQYF. DNA of the CDR3: TGTGCCAGCATAACGGGCACTAGCGGGTTTAACGAGCAGTACTTC.

On this clone itself: At one end, the junction sequence differs from germline, possibly due to a read error. This chain uses TRBV7-7 with TRBJ2-2; D not certain. The germline V gene encodes CDR1 SSHAT and CDR2 FNYEAQ (reference sequence). This CDR3 comprises 13 residues. The DNA of the CDR3 is TGTGCTAGCAGCTTAGCTTTATCCGGGGAGCTGTTTTTT. This encodes CASSLALSGELFF. Variable domain in full (rest from reference TRBV7-7 and TRBJ2-2): GAGVSQSPRYKVTKRGQDVTLRCDPISSHATLYWYQQALGQGPEFLTYFNYEAQPDKSGLPSDRFSAERPEGSISTLTIQRTEQRDSAMYRCASSLALSGELFFGEGSRLTVL.

DNA for the CDR3: TGTGCCACCAGCACCAATCTTCAGGGGGAAGGGCAGCCCCAGCATTTT. This translates into CATSTNLQGEGQPQHF. The rearrangement links TRBV15 to TRBJ1-5; TRBD1 agrees at 7 bases. The germline gives CDR1 LNHNV, CDR2 YYDKDF (reference sequence). CDR3 size: 16 residues. V lost 4 bases and J lost 7; bases outside the gene matches: 13.

For this clone: This same CDR3 is encoded by further DNA sequences in the sample. The chain carries TRBV27 and TRBJ2-5; possibly TRBD2 for D (6 bases). The V gene lost 2 bases and the J gene lost 0 bases, with 10 bases spanning the gap. Germline V gene lookup returns CDR1 MNHEY and CDR2 SMNVEV (reference sequence). The length of the CDR3 is 15 residues. The CDR3 loop reads CASSLTGRYQETQYF. As DNA, the CDR3 is TGTGCCAGCAGTTTAACCGGGAGATACCAAGAGACCCAGTACTTC.

This sequence joins TRBV5-4 and TRBJ2-7; possibly TRBD2 for D (6 bases). V lost 2 bases to trimming and J lost 2 bases, with 14 bases between them. Germline CDR1 and CDR2: SGHNT and YYREEE (reference sequence). CDR3 length equals 15 residues. CDR3 in DNA: TGTGCCAGCAGCTTCGAGGGAGGTCCTCCCTACGAGCAGTACTTC. Translating gives CASSFEGGPPYEQYF.

This chain connects TRBV5-1 to TRBJ1-1, with D unresolved. The CDR3 totals 14 residues. Germline CDR1 reads SGHRS; CDR2 reads YFSETQ. Trimming pared 4 bases from V and 5 bases from J, leaving 15 bases between. DNA for the CDR3: TGCGCCAGCAGCACATGGACCGGGGATACTGAAGCTTTCTTT. This encodes CASSTWTGDTEAFF.

This rearrangement joins TRBV27 to TRBJ2-7, with a weak D call TRBD1 (6 bases). V lost 4 bases and J 1 base, leaving 11 bases between the germline ends. The CDR3 runs 14 residues. Germline lookup yields CDR1 MNHEY and CDR2 SMNVEV (reference sequence). DNA for the CDR3: TGTGCCAGCAGTTCAAGGGGGTGGTCCTACGAGCAGTACTTC. Translating gives CASSSRGWSYEQYF.

The chain has TRBV7-2 and TRBJ2-1; 13 bases match TRBD2. The CDR3 has 15 residues. V trimming: 5 bases; J trimming: 8 bases; junction bases outside the gene matches: 6. The V gene's germline CDR1 is SGHTA and CDR2 FQGNSA. As DNA, the CDR3 is TGTGCCAGCAGCCCTGGACTAGCGGGAGTACATGAGCAGTTCTTC. Amino acid sequence: CASSPGLAGVHEQFF.

The chain couples TRBV9 to TRBJ2-7; TRBD1 is a possible D gene (6 bases). CDR1 SGDLS and CDR2 YYNGEE come from the germline V gene. The V end lost 0 bases, the J end lost 1 base, and 8 bases lay between the germline ends. CDR3 length: 14 residues. DNA of the CDR3: TGTGCCAGCAGCGTAGATAGGGGGTCCTACGAGCAGTACTTC. This sequence encodes CASSVDRGSYEQYF. The full variable domain, its missing parts supplied by reference TRBV9 and TRBJ2-7, is DSGVTQTPKHLITATGQRVTLRCSPRSGDLSVYWYQQSLDQGLQFLIQYYNGEERAKGNILERFSAQQFPDLHSELNLSSLELGDSALYFCASSVDRGSYEQYFGPGTRLTVT.

The chain joins TRBV4-1 to TRBJ2-7, with a tentative D call TRBD2 (6 bases). The CDR3 runs 14 residues. Trimming removed 1 base at V and 7 bases at J, with 14 bases between. The V gene's germline CDR1 is MGHRA and CDR2 YSYEKL. The CDR3 loop reads CASSQGEEVGEQYF. CDR3 sequence (DNA): TGCGCCAGCAGCCAAGGGGAGGAGGTCGGGGAGCAGTACTTC.

The V gene is TRBV5-1, the J gene TRBJ2-3; 8 bases line up with TRBD2. The CDR3 contains 16 residues. CDR1 is SGHRS and CDR2 is YFSETQ in the germline V gene. After removal of 0 bases from V and 5 bases from J, the junction contained 8 bases not matched to a gene. The CDR3 region has the DNA TGCGCCAGCAGCTTGGGGTTGCGGGAGGTAGAAGATACGCAGTATTTT. This gives the protein CASSLGLREVEDTQYF.

This chain links TRBV5-1 with TRBJ2-7; D not resolved. Germline CDR1 reads SGHRS; CDR2 reads YFSETQ. This CDR3 comprises 14 residues. Trimming cost V 0 bases and J 1 base, with 8 bases left between them. CDR3 sequence (DNA): TGCGCCAGCAGCTTGGGGTCCAGTTCCTACGAGCAGTACTTC. Its translation: CASSLGSSSYEQYF.

The chain combines TRBV19 with TRBJ2-1; D remains unclear. CDR1 is LNHDA and CDR2 is SQIVND in the germline V gene (reference sequence). This CDR3 has 15 residues. V dropped 0 bases and J dropped 6 bases, with 12 bases sitting between them. CDR3 bases: TGTGCCAGTAGTATAGAGAGCCCAGCGCGCAATGAGCAGTTCTTC. It codes for CASSIESPARNEQFF.

The rearrangement joins TRBV9 to TRBJ2-5; 11 bases match TRBD2. Losses at the gene ends were 2 bases for V and 5 bases for J; bases not matched to a gene: 2. CDR3 length: 14 amino acids. CDR1 and CDR2 (germline): SGDLS, YYNGEE. The CDR3 reads CASSVSGRAETQYF. The CDR3, as DNA: TGTGCCAGCAGCGTTAGCGGGAGGGCTGAGACCCAGTACTTC.

The chain uses TRBV11-1 and TRBJ2-7; 14 bases map to TRBD2. The CDR3 is 19 residues long. After removal of 4 bases from V and 0 bases from J, the junction contained 11 bases not matched to a gene. Germline CDR1 reads SGHAT; CDR2 reads FQDESV (reference sequence). CDR3 coding DNA: TGTGCCAGCAGCTATGACACCGGGACTAGCGGGAGTCGCTCCTACGAGCAGTACTTC. Translating gives CASSYDTGTSGSRSYEQYF.

The CDR3 nucleotides are TGTGCCAGCTCACCCCTGACAGATACCTCTGGAAACACCATATATTTT. This translates into CASSPLTDTSGNTIYF. J is TRBJ1-3 and V is TRBV18; D perhaps matches TRBD1 (5 bases). V was clipped by 3 bases and J by 0 bases, with 12 bases between them. Looked up from germline, CDR1 is KGHSH and CDR2 is LQKENI. The CDR3 has 16 amino acids.

As concerns this clone: One junction end does not reproduce the germline sequence, and a read error may be involved. The V and J genes are TRBV7-9 and TRBJ2-7; 13 nucleotides line up with TRBD2. Germline V gives CDR1 SEHNR, CDR2 FQNEAQ (reference sequence). This CDR3 comprises 17 residues. The CDR3 region has the DNA TGTTCCAGCAGCCCTCCCGGACTAGCGGGAGTCTCCTACGAGCAGTACTTC. This gives the protein CSSSPPGLAGVSYEQYF.

The V gene is TRBV6-5, the J gene TRBJ2-7; 10 bases fit TRBD2. The CDR3 consists of 15 residues. Germline V gene data show CDR1 as MNHEY and CDR2 as SVGAGI. With 3 bases clipped from V and 6 bases from J, the junction kept 8 bases outside the gene matches. CDR3 bases: TGTGCCAGCAGTTATGAAGCGGGAGGGCGATTCGAGCAGTACTTC. Its protein product is CASSYEAGGRFEQYF.